This T cell receptor (beta chain) originates from a study of identical twins. Trimming stripped 0 bases from V and 3 bases from J, with 16 bases between. In germline, CDR1 is SGDLS, CDR2 YYNGEE. The CDR3 consists of 16 residues. For this clonotype: The target antigen is unknown.

MiXCR, run by TCRdb on the 5' RACE reads, gives a single entry per CDR3 protein. Among about 340,000 distinct CDR3 sequences listed, more than 9% were seen once. Whole-study findings and limits: Alpha sequences that were out-of-frame and twin-shared showed an excess of low generation probability.

This sample also belongs to another study, concerning yellow fever vaccine responses in identical twins.

The chain has TRBV9 and TRBJ2-7, with D tentatively TRBD2 (6 bases). The TCR originated in a woman younger than 35 in good health. Material: CD8+ T cells sorted from blood. This CDR3 reads CASSVGREAPGYEQYF. The DNA for the CDR3 is TGTGCCAGCAGCGTAGGGAGGGAGGCCCCGGGCTACGAGCAGTACTTC.